One and the same sample provided the 29 T cell receptor beta chains below, sequenced in a study of blood T cell repertoires in COVID-19. Using immunoSEQ multiplex PCR, the repertoire was profiled, and TCRdb retains in-frame clones only, with some absent. Altogether 150,000 to 160,000 clones are present, roughly 80% being singletons, with the ten largest covering 9% to 13%. The material sequenced was peripheral blood. The receptors come from a woman aged 55-69 years with COVID-19, enrolled during active disease.

The rearrangement joins TRBV3-1 (or the pseudogene TRBV3-2) to TRBJ1-5; weak D call: TRBD1 (6 bases). The CDR3 extends over 14 amino acids. Trimming stripped 5 bases from V and 1 base from J, with 9 bases between. In germline, CDR1 is LGHDT, CDR2 YNNKEL (reference sequence). The CDR3 here is CASSGTNSNQPQHF. The DNA for the CDR3 is TGTGCCAGCAGCGGGACAAACAGCAATCAGCCCCAGCATTTT.

The chain recombines TRBV5-1 with TRBJ2-1; D uncertain. The CDR3 runs 15 residues. V gave up 4 bases and J gave up 0 bases, with 11 bases separating them. CDR1 is SGHRS and CDR2 is YFSETQ in the germline V gene. As DNA, the CDR3 is TGCGCCAGCAGCCTAATTCAAAGCTCCTACAATGAGCAGTTCTTC. Encoded protein: CASSLIQSSYNEQFF. Combining the CDR3 with reference TRBV5-1 and TRBJ2-1 gives the whole variable domain KAGVTQTPRYLIKTRGQQVTLSCSPISGHRSVSWYQQTPGQGLQFLFEYFSETQRNKGNFPGRFSGRQFSNSRSEMNVSTLELGDSALYLCASSLIQSSYNEQFFGPGTRLTVL.

The chain employs TRBV7-8 and TRBJ1-1; 9 nucleotides align to TRBD1. V lost 5 bases, J lost 4 bases, and 11 bases stayed unmatched. CDR3 length: 16 amino acids. Per germline, CDR1 SGHVS and CDR2 FQNEAQ. In nucleotides, the CDR3 is TGTGCCAGCAGCCGTCCCGGGACAGGGATGGTCACTGAAGCTTTCTTT. This gives the protein CASSRPGTGMVTEAFF.

The J gene is TRBJ1-1, the V gene TRBV9; D might be TRBD1 (5 bases). The V end was cut by 2 bases, the J end by 6 bases, with 11 bases between. Germline lookup yields CDR1 SGDLS and CDR2 YYNGEE. The CDR3 covers 13 residues. The CDR3 loop reads CASSVRVNAEAFF. The CDR3 region has the DNA TGTGCCAGCAGCGTCAGGGTTAATGCTGAAGCTTTCTTT.

The rearrangement joins TRBV5-1 to TRBJ1-2, with TRBD1 matching over 9 bases. This CDR3 is built from 16 residues. The V and J ends lost 0 bases and 0 bases, in that order; junction bases with no gene match: 3. Germline loops: CDR1 SGHRS, CDR2 YFSETQ. The DNA of the CDR3 is TGCGCCAGCAGCTTGGGGGACAGGGTTTCTAACTATGGCTACACCTTC. Its translation: CASSLGDRVSNYGYTF.

The CDR3 loop reads CASSPGDRVYEQYF. DNA for the CDR3: TGTGCCAGCTCACCTGGGGACAGGGTTTACGAGCAGTACTTC. The genes are TRBV18 and TRBJ2-7, with 9 bases matching TRBD1. The CDR3 has 14 residues. CDR1 is KGHSH, CDR2 LQKENI, per germline. Trimming at V came to 3 bases and at J to 4 bases, leaving 4 bases not matched to a gene.

CDR3 region: CASSVRPSGSGNEQFF. The CDR3 nucleotides are TGTGCCAGCAGTGTTCGCCCTAGCGGGAGTGGGAATGAGCAGTTCTTC. The V call is TRBV2, the J call TRBJ2-1; 10 nucleotides agree with TRBD2. After removal of 4 bases from V and 7 bases from J, the junction contained 10 bases not matched to a gene. Germline-derived CDR1 and CDR2 are SNHLY and FYNNEI. CDR3 size: 16 residues. The full variable domain, completed using reference TRBV2 and TRBJ2-1, is EPEVTQTPSHQVTQMGQEVILRCVPISNHLYFYWYRQILGQKVEFLVSFYNNEISEKSEIFDDQFSVERPDGSNFTLKIRSTKLEDSAMYFCASSVRPSGSGNEQFFGPGTRLTVL.

The gene calls are TRBV30 and TRBJ1-2; D gene unclear. Per germline, CDR1 GTSNPN and CDR2 SVGIG (reference sequence). The germline V and J ends were trimmed by 2 bases and 7 bases, with 20 bases remaining between them. The CDR3 length is 15 residues. The CDR3 protein is CAWSQSPGPARGYTF. DNA of the CDR3: TGTGCCTGGAGTCAATCTCCCGGTCCTGCGCGTGGCTACACCTTC.

This clone appeared a single time. V usage is TRBV7-9 and J usage is TRBJ1-5; no firm D call. The V and J ends lost 1 base and 9 bases respectively, with 10 bases between them. CDR1 and CDR2 from the germline V gene are SEHNR and FQNEAQ (reference sequence). The CDR3 runs to 13 residues. The CDR3 DNA reads TGTGCCAGCAGCTTAGACTACGAAGGGCCCCAGCATTTT. Translated: CASSLDYEGPQHF.

The V call is TRBV5-1, the J call TRBJ1-5, with a possible D match to TRBD1 (6 bases). CDR3 size: 14 residues. Per the germline V gene, CDR1 is SGHRS and CDR2 is YFSETQ. Trimming cost V 2 bases and J 6 bases, with 12 bases left between them. The CDR3 coding sequence is TGCGCCAGCAGCTTAAATACAGGGTCTCAGCCCCAGCATTTT. Protein sequence: CASSLNTGSQPQHF.

The chain is built from TRBV5-4 and TRBJ2-2; 11 bases map to TRBD2. This CDR3 region has 20 residues. The V gene's germline CDR1 is SGHNT and CDR2 YYREEE (reference sequence). V was pared by 0 bases and J by 2 bases, with 12 bases of the junction left unmatched. The CDR3 coding sequence is TGTGCCAGCAGCTTGGGGGCGACTAGCGGGACTACAATTAACACCGGGGAGCTGTTTTTT. As protein: CASSLGATSGTTINTGELFF.

The table lists this clone with many counts. The gene calls are TRBV4-1 and TRBJ2-1, with no clear D. Germline V lookup: CDR1 MGHRA, CDR2 YSYEKL. The length of the CDR3 is 16 residues. The ends were cut back, 1 base at V and 9 bases at J, with 19 bases in the middle. CDR3 sequence reads: CASSQVDLVVIGEQFF. The CDR3 bases are TGCGCCAGCAGCCAAGTCGACTTAGTCGTTATCGGTGAGCAGTTCTTC.

This clone was counted between two and nine times. The rearrangement uses TRBV6-2 or TRBV6-3 and TRBJ1-5; 7 positions match TRBD1. Trimming removed 4 bases from V and 2 bases from J; junction bases left unmatched: 8. This CDR3 has 16 amino acids. Per the germline V gene, CDR1 is MNHEY and CDR2 is SVGEGT. This chain's CDR3 is CASSFPTGYGNQPQHF. CDR3 DNA: TGTGCCAGCAGTTTCCCGACAGGGTATGGCAATCAGCCCCAGCATTTT.

On this clone: Other DNA sequences from this sample encode an identical CDR3 as well. The genes are TRBV5-1 and TRBJ1-3; D ambiguous. The CDR3 is 14 amino acids. Germline V lookup: CDR1 SGHRS, CDR2 YFSETQ. Trimming shortened V by 0 bases and J by 3 bases, and 7 bases separated the two germline ends. CDR3 sequence: CASSLALSGNTIYF. The CDR3 DNA reads as TGCGCCAGCAGCTTGGCCCTTAGTGGAAACACCATATATTTT. The variable domain in full, completed from reference TRBV5-1 and TRBJ1-3, reads KAGVTQTPRYLIKTRGQQVTLSCSPISGHRSVSWYQQTPGQGLQFLFEYFSETQRNKGNFPGRFSGRQFSNSRSEMNVSTLELGDSALYLCASSLALSGNTIYFGEGSWLTVV.

This clone has only one observation. The rearrangement links TRBV30 to TRBJ1-4; TRBD1 matches 8 bases. The CDR3 has 14 residues. The trim removed 4 bases at V and 6 bases at J, leaving 7 bases unmatched. In germline, CDR1 is GTSNPN, CDR2 SVGIG (reference sequence). CDR3 amino acids: CAWTVGQGYEKLFF. The DNA of the CDR3 is TGTGCCTGGACCGTCGGACAGGGTTATGAAAAACTGTTTTTT.

This rearrangement joins TRBV2 to TRBJ2-6; D is unclear. Germline CDR1 and CDR2: SNHLY and FYNNEI. The V end was cut by 2 bases, the J end by 2 bases, with 7 bases between. The CDR3 contains 15 residues. DNA for the CDR3: TGTGCCAGCAGTGAACTGACACCTGGGGCCAACGTCCTGACTTTC. It translates to CASSELTPGANVLTF.

The chain carries TRBV7-9 and TRBJ1-1, with no clear D. Trimming took off 0 bases at V and 6 bases at J, with 11 bases between the two ends. The germline CDR1 and CDR2 sequences are SEHNR and FQNEAQ (reference sequence). CDR3 length: 14 amino acids. CDR3 sequence reads: CASSLAAGYAEAFF. The CDR3 DNA reads as TGTGCCAGCAGCTTAGCTGCGGGGTACGCTGAAGCTTTCTTT. Filled out from reference TRBV7-9 and TRBJ1-1, the complete variable domain reads DTGVSQNPRHKITKRGQNVTFRCDPISEHNRLYWYRQTLGQGPEFLTYFQNEAQLEKSRLLSDRFSAERPKGSFSTLEIQRTEQGDSAMYLCASSLAAGYAEAFFGQGTRLTVV.

The V gene is TRBV7-8, the J gene TRBJ1-5; D unresolved. Germline values: CDR1 SGHVS, CDR2 FQNEAQ. The CDR3 runs to 17 residues. Between the trimmed V and J ends, which lost 4 bases and 0 bases, there was a span of 16 bases. CDR3 DNA sequence: TGTGCCAGCAGCTCTCTCGGAGTCGGGTATAGCAATCAGCCCCAGCATTTT. It is translated as CASSSLGVGYSNQPQHF.

This clone was found a few times. The chain is built from TRBV25-1 and TRBJ2-5, with TRBD2 identical over 7 bases. This CDR3 spans 14 amino acids. The germline gives CDR1 MGHDK, CDR2 SYGVNS. J lost 2 bases, V lost 10 bases, and 10 bases had no gene match. CDR3 DNA: TGTGCCACCTCTCGACTAGCTGTTCAAGAGACCCAGTACTTC. It is translated as CATSRLAVQETQYF. Full variable domain (remainder filled in from reference TRBV25-1 and TRBJ2-5): EADIYQTPRYLVIGTGKKITLECSQTMGHDKMYWYQQDPGMELHLIHYSYGVNSTEKGDLSSESTVSRIRTEHFPLTLESARPSHTSQYLCATSRLAVQETQYFGPGTRLLVL.

V and J are TRBV12-3 or TRBV12-4 and TRBJ1-2; no definite D call. Trimming cost V 7 bases and J 7 bases, with 16 bases left between them. The CDR3 is 13 residues long. CDR3 in DNA: TGTGCCAGCAATGAGGTCGACCGAGGTGGCTACACCTTC. Encoded protein: CASNEVDRGGYTF.

The chain uses TRBV2 and TRBJ1-4; D is uncertain. The CDR3 loop spans 15 amino acids. Germline CDR1 and CDR2: SNHLY and FYNNEI. The V gene lost 6 bases and the J gene lost 7 bases, with 18 bases spanning the gap. CDR3 in amino acids: CASRATGQATEKLFF. CDR3 sequence (DNA): TGTGCCAGCAGGGCAACTGGGCAGGCGACTGAAAAACTGTTTTTT.

This chain joins TRBV13 and TRBJ2-7; weak D call: TRBD1 (6 bases). Germline V gene lookup returns CDR1 PRHDT and CDR2 FYEKMQ (reference sequence). The germline V and J ends were trimmed by 3 bases and 1 base, with 7 bases remaining between them. The CDR3 has 13 residues. CDR3 loop: CASSFRGSYEQYF. The CDR3 region has the DNA TGTGCCAGCAGCTTCAGGGGATCCTACGAGCAGTACTTC.

This clone was counted once. The chain links TRBV6-4 to TRBJ2-1; 7 nucleotides align to TRBD2. The CDR3 runs to 15 residues. CDR1 is MRHNA, CDR2 SNTAGT, per germline. After removal of 3 bases from V and 4 bases from J, the junction contained 6 bases not matched to a gene. CDR3 DNA: TGTGCCAGCAGTGAACAAGCGGGGCTTTACAATGAGCAGTTCTTC. This encodes CASSEQAGLYNEQFF.

The chain is built from TRBV30 and TRBJ1-2; TRBD1 agrees at 8 bases. This CDR3 spans 15 amino acids. V lost 3 bases, J lost 2 bases, and 8 bases stayed unmatched. Germline V CDR1 and CDR2: GTSNPN, SVGIG (reference sequence). CDR3 loop: CAWSPLDRENYGYTF. The CDR3 region has the DNA TGTGCCTGGAGCCCCCTGGACAGGGAGAACTATGGCTACACCTTC. Filled out from reference TRBV30 and TRBJ1-2, the complete variable domain reads SQTIHQWPATLVQPVGSPLSLECTVEGTSNPNLYWYRQAAGRGLQLLFYSVGIGQISSEVPQNLSASRPQDRQFILSSKKLLLSDSGFYLCAWSPLDRENYGYTFGSGTRLTVV.

The chain couples TRBV19 to TRBJ2-1; 9 bases match TRBD2. The germline V gene encodes CDR1 LNHDA and CDR2 SQIVND (reference sequence). The length of the CDR3 is 15 residues. V lost 6 bases, J lost 3 bases, and 6 bases stayed unmatched. CDR3 DNA: TGTGCCAGTAGGAGCGGGAGGCTTTTCTACAATGAGCAGTTCTTC. Amino acids: CASRSGRLFYNEQFF.

The chain links TRBV7-9 to TRBJ1-1; D is unclear. V dropped 4 bases and J dropped 2 bases, with 11 bases sitting between them. Germline V gene lookup returns CDR1 SEHNR and CDR2 FQNEAQ (reference sequence). The CDR3 is 14 residues long. CDR3 residues: CASSSLGTNTEAFF. CDR3 coding DNA: TGTGCCAGCAGCTCGCTAGGTACTAACACTGAAGCTTTCTTT.

This clone has only a few counts. The CDR3, as DNA: TGTGCCAGCAGCCAAGGACAGTCGAATGAAAAACTGTTTTTT. It is translated as CASSQGQSNEKLFF. This sequence joins TRBV3-1 (or the pseudogene TRBV3-2) and TRBJ1-4; D perhaps matches TRBD1 (5 bases). Germline lookup yields CDR1 LGHDT and CDR2 YNNKEL (reference sequence). The CDR3 runs to 14 residues. Trimming took off 1 base at V and 5 bases at J, with 8 bases between the two ends.

The V call is TRBV30, the J call TRBJ1-2; 7 nucleotides match TRBD1. The V gene's germline CDR1 is GTSNPN and CDR2 SVGIG (reference sequence). The V and J ends lost 7 bases and 8 bases, in that order; junction bases with no gene match: 13. The CDR3 is made up of 13 amino acids. The CDR3: CAYRTGPYGGYTF. Written as DNA, the CDR3 is TGTGCCTACCGGACAGGCCCTTATGGGGGCTACACCTTC.

The chain combines TRBV25-1 with TRBJ1-5; TRBD1 is a possible D gene (6 bases). From germline, CDR1 is MGHDK and CDR2 SYGVNS. The CDR3 is 13 residues long. Trimming cost V 7 bases and J 7 bases, with 14 bases left between them. This CDR3 reads CASTSGGGQPQHF. The CDR3 DNA reads as TGTGCCAGCACTTCGGGGGGCGGCCAGCCCCAGCATTTT.